Sequencing of this TCR beta chain was carried out in a study of TIL therapy for anti-PD-1-resistant metastatic lung cancer. Points from the study as a whole: The cohort had more treatment-naive, never-smoker and oncogene-addicted patients than typical.

The immunoSEQ assay was v3. Assay: immunoSEQ multiplex PCR; the TCRdb copy retains only in-frame clones and omits some. Here the sample spans 95,000 or so clones, roughly 65% being singletons. The time point was: pre-treatment sample, taken before nivolumab and TIL therapy. Tumor tissue came from excised metastases, mostly pleural nodules or supraclavicular lymph nodes. As concerns this clone: Its target is not known.

There are 16 residues in the CDR3. Germline trimming cut 5 bases from V and 6 bases from J; bases unmatched to any gene: 14. In germline, CDR1 is KGHSH, CDR2 LQKENI. The specimen was tumor tissue, collected at baseline. This clonotype was sampled from a person aged 25 to 79 with non-small cell lung cancer. The rearrangement links TRBV18 to TRBJ2-7; 9 bases fit TRBD1. The CDR3 region is CASSSNSGTGMFEQYF. CDR3 nucleotide sequence: TGTGCCAGCTCATCAAACTCCGGGACAGGGATGTTCGAGCAGTACTTC.